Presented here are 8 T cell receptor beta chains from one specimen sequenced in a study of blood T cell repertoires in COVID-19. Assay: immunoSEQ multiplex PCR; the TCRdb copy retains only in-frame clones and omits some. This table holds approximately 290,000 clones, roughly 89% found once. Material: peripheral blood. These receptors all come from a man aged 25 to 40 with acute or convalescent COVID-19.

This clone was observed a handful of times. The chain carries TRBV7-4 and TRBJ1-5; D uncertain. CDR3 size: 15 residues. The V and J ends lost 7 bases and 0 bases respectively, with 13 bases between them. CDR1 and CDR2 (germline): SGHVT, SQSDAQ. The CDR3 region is CASIVHSPSNQPQHF. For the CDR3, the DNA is TGTGCCAGCATTGTACATTCCCCTAGCAATCAGCCCCAGCATTTT.

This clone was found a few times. The CDR3 reads CASRRGLGVITEAFF. The CDR3 bases are TGTGCCAGCAGAAGGGGGCTCGGGGTTATCACTGAAGCTTTCTTT. The rearrangement joins TRBV6-5 to TRBJ1-1; TRBD1 matches at 7 bases. Germline CDR1 reads MNHEY; CDR2 reads SVGAGI. The V gene end was trimmed by 6 bases and the J gene end by 4 bases; junction bases not matched to a gene: 11. The CDR3 sequence is 15 residues long.

The CDR3 DNA reads TGCGCCAGCAGACAAGGGACAGGGGGCGAAAAACTGTTTTTT. Translating it yields CASRQGTGGEKLFF. The chain has TRBV10-2 and TRBJ1-4; 12 bases align to TRBD1. Germline CDR1 reads WSHSY; CDR2 reads SAAADI. The CDR3 runs 14 residues. V lost 6 bases and J lost 8; bases outside the gene matches: 4.

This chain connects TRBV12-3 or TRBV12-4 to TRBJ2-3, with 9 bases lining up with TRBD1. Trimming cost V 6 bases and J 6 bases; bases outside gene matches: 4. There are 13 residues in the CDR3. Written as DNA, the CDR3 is TGTGCCAGCAGGGAACAGGGGGCCGATACGCAGTATTTT. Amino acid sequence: CASREQGADTQYF.

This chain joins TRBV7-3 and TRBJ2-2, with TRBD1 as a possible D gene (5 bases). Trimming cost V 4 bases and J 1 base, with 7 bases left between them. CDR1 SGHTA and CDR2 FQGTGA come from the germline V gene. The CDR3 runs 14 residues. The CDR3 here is CASSYQGNTGELFF. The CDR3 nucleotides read TGTGCCAGCAGCTATCAGGGGAACACCGGGGAGCTGTTTTTT.

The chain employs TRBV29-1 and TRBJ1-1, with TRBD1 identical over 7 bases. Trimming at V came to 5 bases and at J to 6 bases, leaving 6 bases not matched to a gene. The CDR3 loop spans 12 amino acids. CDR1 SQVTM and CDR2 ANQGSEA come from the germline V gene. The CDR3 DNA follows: TGCAGCGTTTCGACAGGGAAGGCTGAAGCTTTCTTT. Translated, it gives CSVSTGKAEAFF. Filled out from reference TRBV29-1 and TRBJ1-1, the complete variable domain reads SAVISQKPSRDICQRGTSLTIQCQVDSQVTMMFWYRQQPGQSLTLIATANQGSEATYESGFVIDKFPISRPNLTFSTLTVSNMSPEDSSIYLCSVSTGKAEAFFGQGTRLTVV.

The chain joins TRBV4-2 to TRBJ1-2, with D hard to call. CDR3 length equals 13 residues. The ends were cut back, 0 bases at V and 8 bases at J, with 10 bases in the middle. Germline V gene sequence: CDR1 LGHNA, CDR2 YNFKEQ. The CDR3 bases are TGTGCCAGCAGCCAAGACTCAGCGGGAGGCTACACCTTC. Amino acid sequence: CASSQDSAGGYTF.

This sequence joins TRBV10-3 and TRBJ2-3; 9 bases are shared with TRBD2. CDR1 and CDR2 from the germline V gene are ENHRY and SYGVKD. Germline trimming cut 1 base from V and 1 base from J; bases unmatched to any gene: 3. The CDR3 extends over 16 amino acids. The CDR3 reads CAISEFSGGGTDTQYF. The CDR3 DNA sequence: TGTGCCATCAGTGAGTTTAGCGGGGGAGGCACAGATACGCAGTATTTT.